The rows below give T cell receptor beta chains drawn from one sample of a study of beta chain features in type 1 diabetes. The protocol was immunoSEQ multiplex PCR, while the TCRdb copy is restricted to in-frame clones and leaves out a portion. In the table there are hundreds of thousands of clones, 15% of which are singletons. Sequencing was done on a sample of naive CD4+ T cells from blood. All receptors come from a man younger than 30 in good health. CDR3s include the opening cysteine and the closing phenylalanine or tryptophan. A D gene is named only where the DNA matches it firmly. Some rows mark clone size as missing; the rest say once, few, many or name a class of expanded clone.

TRBJ2-5 - - TRBV11-2 TGTGCCAGCAGCTTAGTAACCGAAGAGACCCAGTACTTC CASSLVTEETQYF
TRBJ1-1 - - TRBV4-1 TGCGCCAGCAGCCGCCTACAGGGCCTGGACACTGAAGCTTTCTTT CASSRLQGLDTEAFF
TRBJ2-6 TRBD2 few TRBV5-4 TGTGCCAGCAGCTTCGGGGGGGCGACGTCGGCCGGGGCCAACGTCCTGACTTTC CASSFGGATSAGANVLTF
TRBJ1-2 TRBD1 few TRBV6-5 TGTGCCAGCAGATACACAGGGGCCTATGGCTACACCTTC CASRYTGAYGYTF
TRBJ1-1 - - TRBV21-1 TGTGCCAGCAGCAAAGGACCGCTCGGACAGGGTTGGACTGAAGCTTTCTTT CASSKGPLGQGWTEAFF
TRBJ2-5 - - TRBV4-2 TGTGCCAGCAGCCAAGTGGAAGAGGGTTGGGGCCAGTACTTC CASSQVEEGWGQYF
TRBJ2-5 TRBD2 - TRBV9 TGTGCCAGCAGCGTAGGGACTAGCGGGACCCCCCAAGAGACCCAGTACTTC CASSVGTSGTPQETQYF
TRBJ2-7 - - TRBV30 TGTGCCTGGAGTGTAAGGGGCTACGAGCAGTACTTC CAWSVRGYEQYF
TRBJ2-1 - few TRBV6-5 TGTGCCAGCAGTTACTCTTTTGGGGGCAATGAGCAGTTCTTC CASSYSFGGNEQFF
TRBJ2-3 - - TRBV7-3 TGTGCCAGCAGCCTAAAGGCAGGGAGAGGGGAGCGTGGCACAGATACGCAGTATTTT CASSLKAGRGERGTDTQYF
TRBJ1-1 - few TRBV29-1 TGCAGCGTTCCTAGCCCCGTGAACACTGAAGCTTTCTTT CSVPSPVNTEAFF
TRBJ2-2 - few TRBV5-4 TGTGCCAGCAGCTTCTCGCTAGTGGGTACCGGGGAGCTGTTTTTT CASSFSLVGTGELFF
TRBJ1-4 TRBD1 - TRBV11-1 TGTGCCAGCAGCTTGGGACAGCAACATGAAAAACTGTTTTTT CASSLGQQHEKLFF
TRBJ2-5 - - TRBV10-3 TGTGCCATCAGTCAGGGTAACCAAGAGACCCAGTACTTC CAISQGNQETQYF
TRBJ2-7 - few TRBV7-8 TGTGCCAGCAGCTTTACGCGGGAGCAGTACTTC CASSFTREQYF
TRBJ2-3 - few TRBV5-1 TGCGCCAGCACAGGGGAGGCAGATACGCAGTATTTT CASTGEADTQYF
TRBJ1-3 - - TRBV28 TGTGCCAGCAGTTTTTCGGGCAGGAGCGGTTGGAACACCATATATTTT CASSFSGRSGWNTIYF
TRBJ2-5 - few TRBV6-5 TGTGCCAGCAGGTTCGGGACCCAGAGGAAGGAGACCCAGTACTTC CASRFGTQRKETQYF
TRBJ2-5 TRBD2 few TRBV9 TGTGCCAGCAGCGAGGGACTAGCGCCCAATATTCAAGAGACCCAGTACTTC CASSEGLAPNIQETQYF
TRBJ1-1 - few TRBV11-2 TGTGCCAGCAGCTTAGTTTCCGCTTTCTTT CASSLVSAFF
TRBJ2-1 TRBD2 few TRBV9 TGTGCCAGCAGCGTAGGCCCTCAGGCGGGAGGAAGACTAGCGGGCGAGCAGTTCTTC CASSVGPQAGGRLAGEQFF
TRBJ1-1 - - TRBV4-1 TGCGCCAGCAGCCAACCGCCTTTTACAACACTCAGGGAAGCTTTCTTT CASSQPPFTTLREAFF
TRBJ2-5 - - TRBV5-8 TGTGCCAGCAGCTTGGGCCAAGTGAGCAGCACCCAAGAGACCCAGTACTTC CASSLGQVSSTQETQYF
TRBJ2-7 - - TRBV15 TGTGCCACCAGCAGAGCCCCCGAGCCTACCTACGAGCAGTACTTC CATSRAPEPTYEQYF
TRBJ2-3 - - TRBV4-2 TGTGCCAGCAGCCAAGAGTTGAAGGGGAGGGATACGCAGTATTTT CASSQELKGRDTQYF
TRBJ2-5 - - TRBV6-1 TGTGCCAGCCACAGACTCCAAGAGACCCAGTACTTC CASHRLQETQYF
TRBJ2-3 - - TRBV6-1 TGTGCCAGCAGTGGCCAAGGACTTACTAGCAGCACAGATACGCAGTATTTT CASSGQGLTSSTDTQYF
TRBJ1-1 TRBD1 - TRBV29-1 TGCAGCGTTGCAAGACAGGGGTCCTTTAGGGCTTTCTTT CSVARQGSFRAFF